A single sample gave rise to the 7 T cell receptor beta chains below, sequenced in a study of CD4 T cells in relation to SARS-CoV-2 and coronaviruses. The data were produced by immunoSEQ multiplex PCR, yet TCRdb's version contains in-frame clones alone and is incomplete. In the table there are tens of thousands of clones, more than 75% of which are singletons. No antigen has been assigned to these receptors. The sequencing sample was made of memory CD4+ T cells from PBMCs, cultured in vitro. These receptors all come from an adult with COVID-19.

This clone was counted only a few times. The V call is TRBV7-9, the J call TRBJ1-6; a possible D gene is TRBD1 (6 bases). The CDR3 spans 13 residues. Germline V gene sequence: CDR1 SEHNR, CDR2 FQNEAQ (reference sequence). V was cut by 3 bases and J by 8 bases, with 8 bases left in between. CDR3 coding DNA: TGTGCCAGCAGCTTGGGGGCTGATTCACCCCTCCACTTT. Translating it yields CASSLGADSPLHF.

The V gene is TRBV9, the J gene TRBJ2-7; 10 bases agree with TRBD2. CDR1 is SGDLS, CDR2 YYNGEE, per germline. After removal of 3 bases from V and 6 bases from J, the junction contained 9 bases not matched to a gene. There are 15 residues in the CDR3. CDR3 nucleotides: TGTGCCAGCAGCGGGGATCTAGCGGGAGTCTCCGAGCAGTACTTC. This translates into CASSGDLAGVSEQYF.

The chain is built from TRBV15 and TRBJ2-7, with a weak D call TRBD2 (5 bases). V gave up 5 bases and J gave up 0 bases, with 23 bases separating them. CDR1 is LNHNV and CDR2 is YYDKDF in the germline V gene (reference sequence). CDR3 length: 18 residues. The CDR3 nucleotides are TGTGCCACCAGCCCTCGAGTGGGTGGACTTTTAAACTCCTACGAGCAGTACTTC. It translates to CATSPRVGGLLNSYEQYF.

This chain uses TRBV10-3 with TRBJ2-7; 10 bases are shared with TRBD1. With V trimmed by 4 bases and J by 4 bases, 4 bases remained unmatched. Germline V gives CDR1 ENHRY, CDR2 SYGVKD. CDR3 length: 14 residues. The CDR3 region has the DNA TGTGCCATCAGTGTAGGACAGGGGGAATACGAGCAGTACTTC. Amino acid sequence: CAISVGQGEYEQYF.

The V and J genes are TRBV13 and TRBJ1-5, with TRBD1 identical over 7 bases. Per the germline V gene, CDR1 is PRHDT and CDR2 is FYEKMQ (reference sequence). V was pared by 4 bases and J by 6 bases, with 3 bases of the junction left unmatched. The CDR3 runs to 13 residues. CDR3 sequence (DNA): TGTGCCAGCAGCTCAGGGGGTGCTCAGCCCCAGCATTTT. Protein sequence: CASSSGGAQPQHF.

The V and J genes are TRBV2 and TRBJ2-5, with a tentative D call TRBD1 (6 bases). The CDR3 runs to 15 residues. V lost 2 bases, J lost 4 bases, and 14 bases lay in between. The germline CDR1 and CDR2 sequences are SNHLY and FYNNEI. CDR3 protein: CASSENRGSLETQYF. The CDR3 DNA sequence: TGTGCCAGCAGTGAAAATAGGGGGAGTCTAGAGACCCAGTACTTC.

A single count supports this clone. J is TRBJ1-1 and V is TRBV5-1; possible D gene TRBD1, 5 bases. Trimming took 0 bases from V and 1 from J, leaving 7 bases between them. Germline values: CDR1 SGHRS, CDR2 YFSETQ. CDR3 size: 14 residues. The CDR3 region is CASSLDGTNTEAFF. DNA for the CDR3: TGCGCCAGCAGCTTGGACGGGACGAACACTGAAGCTTTCTTT.